These 25 T cell receptor beta chains originate from one sample sequenced in a study of control samples from healthy donors and cancer patients (dated by TCRdb to the early 2020s). The receptor library was made with the immunoSEQ multiplex PCR assay. TCRdb retrieved this table from immuneACCESS and kept in-frame rearrangements only. Not all clones are present; in checked studies, unresolved V genes account for under half, and no reason is known for the remainder. The sample includes about 52,000 clones, with over 85% observed a single time. The ten biggest clones cover approximately 2.3% of the sample. The sample taken for sequencing was blood. Receptor source: a man aged 25 to 40 in good health.

This rearrangement joins TRBV4-3 to TRBJ1-1; D possibly corresponds to TRBD1 (5 bases). Germline V gene data show CDR1 as LGHNA and CDR2 as YSLEER. CDR3 length equals 16 residues. Trimming shortened V by 2 bases and J by 1 base, and 14 bases separated the two germline ends. The CDR3, as DNA: TGCGCCAGCAGCCAAAGCGCCGGGGCAGGGAACACTGAAGCTTTCTTT. It specifies CASSQSAGAGNTEAFF.

The CDR3 is CSASWPTGRQNQPQHF. The CDR3 DNA sequence: TGCAGTGCTAGTTGGCCGACAGGGAGGCAGAATCAGCCCCAGCATTTT. V usage is TRBV20-1 and J usage is TRBJ1-5, with TRBD1 matching over 7 bases. The trim removed 3 bases at V and 4 bases at J, leaving 12 bases unmatched. The CDR3 extends over 16 amino acids. Germline CDR1 and CDR2: DFQATT and SNEGSKA (reference sequence).

This rearrangement joins TRBV2 to TRBJ2-7, with TRBD2 matching 7 bases. Germline CDR1 reads SNHLY; CDR2 reads FYNNEI. This CDR3 contains 12 residues. V was pared by 7 bases and J by 4 bases, with 4 bases of the junction left unmatched. The DNA for the CDR3 is TGTGCCAGCATTTCAGCGGGGTACGAGCAGTACTTC. Translation: CASISAGYEQYF.

The V gene is TRBV5-1, the J gene TRBJ2-7; a weak D match, TRBD1 (6 bases). The CDR3 is 14 residues long. V was shortened by 0 bases and J by 2 bases, with 9 bases between the two germline ends. The germline CDR1 and CDR2 sequences are SGHRS and YFSETQ. The CDR3 spells CASSLESGAYEQYF. CDR3 sequence (DNA): TGCGCCAGCAGCTTGGAGTCAGGGGCCTACGAGCAGTACTTC.

The chain combines TRBV5-6 with TRBJ2-5; weak D call: TRBD2 (6 bases). This CDR3 spans 15 amino acids. CDR1 and CDR2 (germline): SGHDT, YYEEEE. Trimming shortened V by 0 bases and J by 5 bases, and 14 bases separated the two germline ends. The chain's CDR3 is CASSLVSGRGETQYF. The CDR3 DNA reads TGTGCCAGCAGCTTGGTGAGCGGGCGCGGTGAGACCCAGTACTTC.

The V call is TRBV12-3 or TRBV12-4, the J call TRBJ1-2; no firm D call. V dropped 10 bases and J dropped 6 bases, with 18 bases sitting between them. The CDR3 contains 13 residues. The CDR3 bases are TGTGCCACACTCAGTGCAATGGACGATGGCTACACCTTC. It translates to CATLSAMDDGYTF.

In DNA form, the CDR3 reads TGTGCCAGCAGCTTAGGAGCTAGCGGGAGGGTAGGGCAGTTCTTC. Amino acid sequence: CASSLGASGRVGQFF. The genes are TRBV7-2 and TRBJ2-1; 12 bases line up with TRBD2. CDR1 SGHTA and CDR2 FQGNSA come from the germline V gene. The CDR3 consists of 15 residues. With V trimmed by 1 base and J by 12 bases, 7 bases remained unmatched.

V is TRBV6-1 and J is TRBJ2-6, with 8 bases aligning to TRBD1. Losses at the gene ends were 1 base for V and 0 bases for J; bases not matched to a gene: 11. This CDR3 is built from 20 residues. Germline assignment: CDR1 MNHNS and CDR2 SASEGT. As DNA, the CDR3 is TGTGCCAGCAGTGAAGGGGCCTCGACAGGGGAAAGCTCTGGGGCCAACGTCCTGACTTTC. Its translation: CASSEGASTGESSGANVLTF.

The chain is built from TRBV30 and TRBJ2-1; 8 nucleotides match TRBD2. V lost 3 bases to trimming and J lost 7 bases; unmatched junction nucleotides: 11. Germline assignment: CDR1 GTSNPN and CDR2 SVGIG (reference sequence). The CDR3 totals 15 residues. The CDR3 protein is CAWSQGLAGGNEQFF. CDR3 sequence (DNA): TGTGCCTGGAGCCAAGGGCTAGCGGGTGGTAATGAGCAGTTCTTC.

V usage is TRBV2 and J usage is TRBJ1-1; D is perhaps TRBD1 (5 bases). Trimming cost V 8 bases and J 4 bases, with 11 bases left between them. This CDR3 is built from 12 residues. The germline CDR1 and CDR2 sequences are SNHLY and FYNNEI. The CDR3 reads CASGRVPTEAFF. In DNA, the CDR3 is TGTGCCAGCGGCAGGGTGCCCACTGAAGCTTTCTTT.

This clone was observed once. V gene TRBV11-2 combines with J gene TRBJ2-7, with TRBD2 matching 13 bases. The J segment lost 3 bases and the V segment lost 0 bases, leaving 5 bases of the junction unmatched. Germline CDR1 reads SGHAT; CDR2 reads FQNNGV. The CDR3 runs to 17 residues. In DNA form, the CDR3 reads TGTGCCAGCAGCTTAGATCATGGACTAGCGGGAGTCTACGAGCAGTACTTC. Protein product: CASSLDHGLAGVYEQYF.

The V and J genes are TRBV7-9 and TRBJ2-2; D tentatively fits TRBD1 or TRBD2 (6 bases each). The V end lost 2 bases, the J end lost 0 bases, and 19 bases lay between the germline ends. The germline V gene encodes CDR1 SEHNR and CDR2 FQNEAQ (reference sequence). The CDR3 is made up of 19 amino acids. Here the CDR3 reads CASSLTTGAQAPNTGELFF. The CDR3 DNA reads as TGTGCCAGCAGCTTAACGACGGGGGCGCAGGCTCCGAACACCGGGGAGCTGTTTTTT.

This chain joins TRBV28 and TRBJ1-4; D remains unclear. CDR3 size: 16 residues. Germline values: CDR1 MDHEN, CDR2 SYDVKM. V lost 6 bases and J lost 0, with 14 bases in between. The DNA of the CDR3 is TGTGCCAGCAGACGCCTCTTAGGCTCAACTAATGAAAAACTGTTTTTT. It is translated as CASRRLLGSTNEKLFF.

This clone showed up just once. V is TRBV19 and J is TRBJ2-3; 11 bases agree with TRBD2. Germline V gene data show CDR1 as LNHDA and CDR2 as SQIVND (reference sequence). The CDR3 loop spans 15 amino acids. The V gene end was trimmed by 6 bases and the J gene end by 2 bases; junction bases not matched to a gene: 4. The CDR3 region is CASSPGLAATDTQYF. The CDR3 region has the DNA TGTGCCAGTAGCCCGGGACTAGCGGCCACAGATACGCAGTATTTT.

The CDR3 DNA is TGTGCCTACCCACTCCCTACCCTTCCTGGGGCCAACGTCCTGACTTTC. It specifies CAYPLPTLPGANVLTF. This chain uses TRBV30 with TRBJ2-6; D gene uncertain. From germline, CDR1 is GTSNPN and CDR2 SVGIG (reference sequence). Between the trimmed V and J ends, which lost 7 bases and 2 bases, there was a span of 18 bases. The CDR3 has 16 residues.

This chain connects TRBV5-1 to TRBJ1-2; 9 bases are shared with TRBD1. Germline values: CDR1 SGHRS, CDR2 YFSETQ. The CDR3 spans 15 residues. V dropped 0 bases and J dropped 7; count of bases not matched to a gene: 7. Written as DNA, the CDR3 is TGCGCCAGCAGCTTGGACCCCACAGGGGGCGGTGGCTACACCTTC. It codes for CASSLDPTGGGGYTF.

J is TRBJ1-1 and V is TRBV30; no clear D. Deletions cut 4 bases from V and 2 bases from J, with 11 bases between. This CDR3 spans 13 amino acids. Germline assignment: CDR1 GTSNPN and CDR2 SVGIG (reference sequence). The CDR3 spells CAWTNPVNTEAFF. CDR3 DNA: TGTGCCTGGACAAATCCAGTAAACACTGAAGCTTTCTTT. Using reference TRBV30 and TRBJ1-1 for the parts outside the CDR3, the full variable domain is SQTIHQWPATLVQPVGSPLSLECTVEGTSNPNLYWYRQAAGRGLQLLFYSVGIGQISSEVPQNLSASRPQDRQFILSSKKLLLSDSGFYLCAWTNPVNTEAFFGQGTRLTVV.

The chain links TRBV30 to TRBJ2-1, with D hard to call. The CDR3 spans 11 residues. Per germline, CDR1 GTSNPN and CDR2 SVGIG (reference sequence). Trimming cost V 2 bases and J 12 bases, with 11 bases left between them. CDR3 DNA: TGTGCCTGGAGTTTTGGTAGCAGGCAGTTCTTC. This encodes CAWSFGSRQFF. Variable domain in full (rest from reference TRBV30 and TRBJ2-1): SQTIHQWPATLVQPVGSPLSLECTVEGTSNPNLYWYRQAAGRGLQLLFYSVGIGQISSEVPQNLSASRPQDRQFILSSKKLLLSDSGFYLCAWSFGSRQFFGPGTRLTVL.

V usage is TRBV12-5 and J usage is TRBJ2-7; tentatively, D is TRBD2 (6 bases). The CDR3 has 14 residues. CDR1 and CDR2 from the germline V gene are LGHNT and FRNRAP. The V end lost 5 bases, the J end lost 1 base, and 12 bases lay between the germline ends. CDR3 nucleotides: TGTGCTAGTGGTCCAGCGGGCCGATCCTACGAGCAGTACTTC. Protein product: CASGPAGRSYEQYF. Using reference TRBV12-5 and TRBJ2-7 for the parts outside the CDR3, the full variable domain is DARVTQTPRHKVTEMGQEVTMRCQPILGHNTVFWYRQTMMQGLELLAYFRNRAPLDDSGMPKDRFSAEMPDATLATLKIQPSEPRDSAVYFCASGPAGRSYEQYFGPGTRLTVT.

V usage is TRBV11-1 and J usage is TRBJ2-7; D tentatively reads TRBD1 or TRBD2 (5 bases each). V lost 7 bases to trimming and J lost 1 base, with 11 bases between them. Germline V gene lookup returns CDR1 SGHAT and CDR2 FQDESV (reference sequence). CDR3 length: 13 residues. CDR3 protein: CASTWGPSYEQYF. The CDR3 bases are TGTGCCAGCACCTGGGGACCTTCCTACGAGCAGTACTTC.

The CDR3 DNA follows: TGTGCCAGCAGATCAGGTCTGAATCAGCCCCAGCATTTT. This gives the protein CASRSGLNQPQHF. The gene calls are TRBV28 and TRBJ1-5; D remains unclear. V lost 6 bases and J lost 4, with 10 bases in between. The CDR3 runs to 13 residues. Looked up from germline, CDR1 is MDHEN and CDR2 is SYDVKM.

V is TRBV9 and J is TRBJ1-2; D unclear. V lost 3 bases, J lost 0 bases, and 12 bases lay in between. The germline V gene has CDR1 SGDLS and CDR2 YYNGEE. The CDR3 length is 15 residues. The CDR3 here is CASSEGGRANYGYTF. CDR3 nucleotide sequence: TGTGCCAGCAGCGAGGGAGGTCGAGCTAACTATGGCTACACCTTC.

The chain recombines TRBV14 with TRBJ2-7; 7 bases fit TRBD1. The CDR3 runs to 15 residues. Looked up from germline, CDR1 is SGHDN and CDR2 is FVKESK. The V and J ends lost 4 bases and 3 bases, in that order; junction bases with no gene match: 9. The CDR3 nucleotides read TGTGCCAGCAGCCGTACAGGGGTCAGAATCTACGAGCAGTACTTC. Its translation is CASSRTGVRIYEQYF. The full variable domain, in which reference TRBV14 and TRBJ2-7 provide the parts outside the CDR3, is EAGVTQFPSHSVIEKGQTVTLRCDPISGHDNLYWYRRVMGKEIKFLLHFVKESKQDESGMPNNRFLAERTGGTYSTLKVQPAELEDSGVYFCASSRTGVRIYEQYFGPGTRLTVT.

The rearrangement joins TRBV2 to TRBJ1-3, with a tentative D call TRBD1 (5 bases). The length of the CDR3 is 14 residues. CDR1 is SNHLY and CDR2 is FYNNEI in the germline V gene. V lost 6 bases to trimming and J lost 0 bases, with 9 bases between them. CDR3 in amino acids: CASRAGSSGNTIYF. Here the CDR3 DNA reads TGTGCCAGCAGGGCAGGGTCCTCTGGAAACACCATATATTTT. Variable domain in full (rest from reference TRBV2 and TRBJ1-3): EPEVTQTPSHQVTQMGQEVILRCVPISNHLYFYWYRQILGQKVEFLVSFYNNEISEKSEIFDDQFSVERPDGSNFTLKIRSTKLEDSAMYFCASRAGSSGNTIYFGEGSWLTVV.

This clone was seen only once. The chain uses TRBV12-5 and TRBJ2-1; D is possibly TRBD1 (5 bases). V gave up 2 bases and J gave up 7 bases, with 6 bases separating them. The germline gives CDR1 LGHNT, CDR2 FRNRAP. This CDR3 has 12 residues. CDR3 DNA sequence: TGTGCTAGTGGTTTGCAGGGAAATGAGCAGTTCTTC. This sequence encodes CASGLQGNEQFF.